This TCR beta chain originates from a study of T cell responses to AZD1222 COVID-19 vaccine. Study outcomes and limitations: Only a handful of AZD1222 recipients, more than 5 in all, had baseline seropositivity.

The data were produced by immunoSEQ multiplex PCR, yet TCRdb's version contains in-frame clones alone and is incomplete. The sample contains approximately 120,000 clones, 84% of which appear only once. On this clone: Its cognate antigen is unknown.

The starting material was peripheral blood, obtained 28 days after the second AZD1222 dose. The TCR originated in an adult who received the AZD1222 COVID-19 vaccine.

CDR3 loop: CASSDLSSYGYTF. CDR3 nucleotides: TGTGCCAGCAGTGATTTATCAAGCTATGGCTACACCTTC. The V gene is TRBV25-1, the J gene TRBJ1-2; D is undetermined. The CDR3 is made up of 13 amino acids. Trimming stripped 3 bases from V and 4 bases from J, with 9 bases between. Germline assignment: CDR1 MGHDK and CDR2 SYGVNS.